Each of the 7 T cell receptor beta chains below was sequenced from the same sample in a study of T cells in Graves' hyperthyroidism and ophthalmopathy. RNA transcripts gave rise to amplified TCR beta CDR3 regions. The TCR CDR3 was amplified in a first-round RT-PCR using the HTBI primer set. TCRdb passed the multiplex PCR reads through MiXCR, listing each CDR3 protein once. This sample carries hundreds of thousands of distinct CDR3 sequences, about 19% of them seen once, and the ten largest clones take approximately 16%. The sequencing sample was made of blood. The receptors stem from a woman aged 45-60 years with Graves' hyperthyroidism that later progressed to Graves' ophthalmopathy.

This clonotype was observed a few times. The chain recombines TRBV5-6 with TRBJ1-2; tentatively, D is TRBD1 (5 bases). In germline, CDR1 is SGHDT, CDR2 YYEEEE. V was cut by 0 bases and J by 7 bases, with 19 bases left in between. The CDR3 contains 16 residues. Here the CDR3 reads CASSLVPGEGVAGYTF. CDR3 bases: TGTGCCAGCAGCTTGGTCCCGGGGGAAGGGGTCGCTGGCTACACCTTC.

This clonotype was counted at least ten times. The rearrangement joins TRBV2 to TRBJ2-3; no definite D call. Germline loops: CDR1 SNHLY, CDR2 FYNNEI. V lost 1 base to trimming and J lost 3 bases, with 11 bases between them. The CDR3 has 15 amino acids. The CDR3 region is CASSEETVGTDTQYF. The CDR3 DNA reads TGTGCCAGCAGTGAAGAAACGGTAGGAACAGATACGCAGTATTTT.

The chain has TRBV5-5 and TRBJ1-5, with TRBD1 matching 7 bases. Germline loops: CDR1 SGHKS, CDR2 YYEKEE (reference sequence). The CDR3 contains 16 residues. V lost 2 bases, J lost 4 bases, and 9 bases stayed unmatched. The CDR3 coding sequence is TGTGCCAGCAGCTTCTCCGCGTACAGGGGTAATCAGCCCCAGCATTTT. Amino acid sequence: CASSFSAYRGNQPQHF.

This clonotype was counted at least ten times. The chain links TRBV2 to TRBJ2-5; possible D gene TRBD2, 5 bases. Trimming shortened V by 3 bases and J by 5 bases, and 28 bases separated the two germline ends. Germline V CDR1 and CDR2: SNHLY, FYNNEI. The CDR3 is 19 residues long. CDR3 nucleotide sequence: TGTGCCAGCAGTGACCCCCTCGGACTGGAGCGAAACAGTTGGGAGACCCAGTACTTC. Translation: CASSDPLGLERNSWETQYF. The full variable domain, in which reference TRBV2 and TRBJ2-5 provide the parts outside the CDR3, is EPEVTQTPSHQVTQMGQEVILRCVPISNHLYFYWYRQILGQKVEFLVSFYNNEISEKSEIFDDQFSVERPDGSNFTLKIRSTKLEDSAMYFCASSDPLGLERNSWETQYFGPGTRLLVL.

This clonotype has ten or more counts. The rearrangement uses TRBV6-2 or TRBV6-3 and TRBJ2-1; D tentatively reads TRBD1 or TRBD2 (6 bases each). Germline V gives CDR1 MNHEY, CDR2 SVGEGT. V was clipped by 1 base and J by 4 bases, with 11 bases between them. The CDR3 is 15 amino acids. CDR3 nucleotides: TGTGCCAGCAGTTACTTGGGGGGCTTATACAATGAGCAGTTCTTC. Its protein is CASSYLGGLYNEQFF.

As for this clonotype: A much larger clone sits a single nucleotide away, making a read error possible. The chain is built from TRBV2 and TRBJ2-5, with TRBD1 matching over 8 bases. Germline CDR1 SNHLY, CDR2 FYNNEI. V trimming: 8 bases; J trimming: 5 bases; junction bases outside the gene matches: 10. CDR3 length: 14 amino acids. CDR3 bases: TGTGCCAGCCTATCGGACAGGGCGGCGGAGACCCAGTACTTC. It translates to CASLSDRAAETQYF.

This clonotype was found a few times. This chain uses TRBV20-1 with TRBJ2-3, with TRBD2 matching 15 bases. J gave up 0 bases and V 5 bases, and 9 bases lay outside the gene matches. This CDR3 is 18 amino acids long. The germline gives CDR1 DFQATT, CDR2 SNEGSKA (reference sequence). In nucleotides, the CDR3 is TGCAGTGCTGGAAGGACTAGCGGGGGGGACACTAGCACAGATACGCAGTATTTT. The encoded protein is CSAGRTSGGDTSTDTQYF.